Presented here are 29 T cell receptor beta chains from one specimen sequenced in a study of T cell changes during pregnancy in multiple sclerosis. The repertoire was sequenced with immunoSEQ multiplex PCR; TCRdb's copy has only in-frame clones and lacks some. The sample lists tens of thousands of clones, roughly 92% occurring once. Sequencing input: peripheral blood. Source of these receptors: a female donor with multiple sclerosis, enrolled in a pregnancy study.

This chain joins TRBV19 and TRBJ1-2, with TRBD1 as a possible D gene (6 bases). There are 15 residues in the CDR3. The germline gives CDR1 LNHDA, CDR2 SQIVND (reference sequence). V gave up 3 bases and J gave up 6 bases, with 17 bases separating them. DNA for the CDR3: TGTGCCAGTAGTATCCGGGACACCCGTCTTAATGGCTACACCTTC. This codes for CASSIRDTRLNGYTF.

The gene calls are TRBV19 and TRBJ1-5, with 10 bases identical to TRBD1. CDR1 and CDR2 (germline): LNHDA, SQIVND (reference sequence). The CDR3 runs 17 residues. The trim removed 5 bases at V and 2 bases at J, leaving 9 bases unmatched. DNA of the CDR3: TGTGCCAGTAGTCCTGGACAGGGGGTAAATCGCAATCAGCCCCAGCATTTT. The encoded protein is CASSPGQGVNRNQPQHF.

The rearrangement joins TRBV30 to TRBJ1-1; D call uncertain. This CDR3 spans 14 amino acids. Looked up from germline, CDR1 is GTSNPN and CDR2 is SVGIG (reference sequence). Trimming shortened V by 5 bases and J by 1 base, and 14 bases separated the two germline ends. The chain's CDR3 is CAWWSRRPNTEAFF. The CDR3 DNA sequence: TGTGCCTGGTGGTCTAGGCGGCCGAACACTGAAGCTTTCTTT.

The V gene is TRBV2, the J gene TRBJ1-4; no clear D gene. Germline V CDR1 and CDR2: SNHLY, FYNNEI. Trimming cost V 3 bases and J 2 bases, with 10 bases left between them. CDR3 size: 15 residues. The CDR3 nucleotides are TGTGCCAGCAGTGAGGACTGGGTTACTAATGAAAAACTGTTTTTT. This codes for CASSEDWVTNEKLFF.

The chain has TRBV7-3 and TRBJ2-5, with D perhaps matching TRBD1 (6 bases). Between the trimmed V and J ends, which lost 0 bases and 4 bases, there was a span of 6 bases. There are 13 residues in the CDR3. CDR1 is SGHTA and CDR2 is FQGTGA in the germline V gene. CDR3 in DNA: TGTGCCAGCAGCTTAACAGGGGGAGAGACCCAGTACTTC. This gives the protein CASSLTGGETQYF.

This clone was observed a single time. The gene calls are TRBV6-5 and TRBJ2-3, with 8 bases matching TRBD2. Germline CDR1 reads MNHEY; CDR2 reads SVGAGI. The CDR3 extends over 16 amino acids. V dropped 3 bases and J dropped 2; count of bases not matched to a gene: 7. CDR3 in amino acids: CASSYQIAGTTDTQYF. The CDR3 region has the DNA TGTGCCAGCAGTTATCAGATAGCGGGAACCACAGATACGCAGTATTTT.

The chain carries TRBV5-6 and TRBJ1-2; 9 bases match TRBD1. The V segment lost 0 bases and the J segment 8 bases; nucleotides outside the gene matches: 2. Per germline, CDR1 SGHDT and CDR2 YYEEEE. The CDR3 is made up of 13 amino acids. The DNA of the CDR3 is TGTGCCAGCAGCTTGGACAGGGGGCGCGGCTACACCTTC. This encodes CASSLDRGRGYTF. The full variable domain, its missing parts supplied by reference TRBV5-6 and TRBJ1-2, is DAGVTQSPTHLIKTRGQQVTLRCSPKSGHDTVSWYQQALGQGPQFIFQYYEEEERQRGNFPDRFSGHQFPNYSSELNVNALLLGDSALYLCASSLDRGRGYTFGSGTRLTVV.

CDR3 loop: CASSSSMGTEAFF. CDR3 coding DNA: TGTGCCAGCAGCTCTTCAATGGGCACTGAAGCTTTCTTT. V is TRBV7-3 and J is TRBJ1-1; unclear D gene. V lost 4 bases, J lost 4 bases, and 10 bases lay in between. The CDR3 is 13 residues long. Germline V gene lookup returns CDR1 SGHTA and CDR2 FQGTGA.

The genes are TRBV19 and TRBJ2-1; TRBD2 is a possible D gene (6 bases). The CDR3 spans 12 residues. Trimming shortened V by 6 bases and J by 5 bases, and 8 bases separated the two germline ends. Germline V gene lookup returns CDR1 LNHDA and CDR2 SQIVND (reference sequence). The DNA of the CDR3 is TGTGCCAGTAGCGGCGGGGACAATGAGCAGTTCTTC. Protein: CASSGGDNEQFF.

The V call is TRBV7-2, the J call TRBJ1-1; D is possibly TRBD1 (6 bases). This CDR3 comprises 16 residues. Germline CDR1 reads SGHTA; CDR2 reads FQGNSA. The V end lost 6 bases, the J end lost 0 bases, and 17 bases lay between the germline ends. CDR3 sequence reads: CASSVFRGAVNTEAFF. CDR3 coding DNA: TGTGCCAGCAGTGTTTTTCGGGGGGCTGTGAACACTGAAGCTTTCTTT. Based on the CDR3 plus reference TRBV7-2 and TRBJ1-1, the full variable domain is GAGVSQSPSNKVTEKGKDVELRCDPISGHTALYWYRQSLGQGLEFLIYFQGNSAPDKSGLPSDRFSAERTGGSVSTLTIQRTQQEDSAVYLCASSVFRGAVNTEAFFGQGTRLTVV.

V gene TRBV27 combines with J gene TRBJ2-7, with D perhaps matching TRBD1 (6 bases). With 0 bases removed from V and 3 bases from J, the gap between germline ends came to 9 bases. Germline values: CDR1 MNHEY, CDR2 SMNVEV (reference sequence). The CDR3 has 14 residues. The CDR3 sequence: CASSLSGTLYEQYF. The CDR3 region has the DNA TGTGCCAGCAGTTTATCCGGGACACTCTACGAGCAGTACTTC.

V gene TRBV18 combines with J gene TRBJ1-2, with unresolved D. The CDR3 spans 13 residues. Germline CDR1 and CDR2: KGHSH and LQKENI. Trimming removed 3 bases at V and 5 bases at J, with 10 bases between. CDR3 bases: TGTGCCAGCTCACCTGCCCGTAGGTATGGCTACACCTTC. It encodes CASSPARRYGYTF.

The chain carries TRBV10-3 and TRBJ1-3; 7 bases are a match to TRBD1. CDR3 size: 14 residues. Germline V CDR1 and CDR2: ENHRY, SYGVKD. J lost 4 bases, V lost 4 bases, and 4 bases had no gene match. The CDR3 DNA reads TGTGCCATCAGTGGCCAGGGGGAAGGAAACACCATATATTTT. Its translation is CAISGQGEGNTIYF.

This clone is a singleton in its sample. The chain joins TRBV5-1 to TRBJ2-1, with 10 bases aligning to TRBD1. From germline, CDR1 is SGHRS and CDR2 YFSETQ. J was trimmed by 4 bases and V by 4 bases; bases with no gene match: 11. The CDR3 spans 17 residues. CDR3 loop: CASSLRGDRGRYNEQFF. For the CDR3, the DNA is TGCGCCAGCAGCCTGCGGGGAGACAGGGGGCGGTACAATGAGCAGTTCTTC.

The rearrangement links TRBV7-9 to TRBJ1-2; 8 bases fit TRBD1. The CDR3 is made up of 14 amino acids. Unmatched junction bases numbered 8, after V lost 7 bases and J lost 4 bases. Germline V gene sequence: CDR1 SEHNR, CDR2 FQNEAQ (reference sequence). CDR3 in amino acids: CASTTGGRLYGYTF. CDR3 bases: TGTGCCAGCACCACAGGGGGGAGACTCTATGGCTACACCTTC.

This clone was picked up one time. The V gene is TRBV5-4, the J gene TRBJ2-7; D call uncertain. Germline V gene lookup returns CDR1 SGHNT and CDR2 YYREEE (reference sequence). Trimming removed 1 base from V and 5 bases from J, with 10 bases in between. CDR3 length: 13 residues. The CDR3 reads CASSLKLGDEQYF. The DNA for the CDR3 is TGTGCCAGCAGCTTGAAGCTGGGCGACGAGCAGTACTTC. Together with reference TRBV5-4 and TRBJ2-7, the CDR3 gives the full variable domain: ETGVTQSPTHLIKTRGQQVTLRCSSQSGHNTVSWYQQALGQGPQFIFQYYREEENGRGNFPPRFSGLQFPNYSSELNVNALELDDSALYLCASSLKLGDEQYFGPGTRLTVT.

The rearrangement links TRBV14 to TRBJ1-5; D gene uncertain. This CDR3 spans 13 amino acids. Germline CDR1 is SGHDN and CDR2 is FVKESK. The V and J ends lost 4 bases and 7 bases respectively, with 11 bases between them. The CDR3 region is CASSPGYWQPQHF. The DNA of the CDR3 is TGTGCCAGCAGCCCTGGGTATTGGCAGCCCCAGCATTTT.

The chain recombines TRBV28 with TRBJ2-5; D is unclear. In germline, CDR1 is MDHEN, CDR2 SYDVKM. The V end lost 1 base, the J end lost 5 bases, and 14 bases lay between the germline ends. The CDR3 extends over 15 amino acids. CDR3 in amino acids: CASSLSTAAGETQYF. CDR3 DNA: TGTGCCAGCAGTTTATCGACGGCGGCCGGGGAGACCCAGTACTTC.

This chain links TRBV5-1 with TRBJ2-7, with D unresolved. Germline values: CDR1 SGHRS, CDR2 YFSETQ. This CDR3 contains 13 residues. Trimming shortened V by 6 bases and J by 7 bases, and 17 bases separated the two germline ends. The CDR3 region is CASKQDPVGEQYF. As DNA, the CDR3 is TGCGCCAGCAAGCAAGACCCGGTAGGGGAGCAGTACTTC.

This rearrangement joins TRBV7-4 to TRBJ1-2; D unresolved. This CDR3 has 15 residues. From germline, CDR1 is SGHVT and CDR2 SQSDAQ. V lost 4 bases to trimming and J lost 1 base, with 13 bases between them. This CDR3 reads CASSSALTVNYGYTF. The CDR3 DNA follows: TGTGCCAGCAGCTCAGCCTTAACAGTTAACTATGGCTACACCTTC.

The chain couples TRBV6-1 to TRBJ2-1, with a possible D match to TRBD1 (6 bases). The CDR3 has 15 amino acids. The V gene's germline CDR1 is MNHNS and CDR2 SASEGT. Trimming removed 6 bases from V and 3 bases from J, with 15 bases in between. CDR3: CASSAGTQNYNEQFF. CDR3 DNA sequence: TGTGCCAGCAGCGCCGGGACACAGAACTACAATGAGCAGTTCTTC.

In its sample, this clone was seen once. The CDR3 nucleotides are TGTGCCAGTGGAATCGGGACACCTTTCTATGGCTACACCTTC. Amino acids: CASGIGTPFYGYTF. J is TRBJ1-2 and V is TRBV19; a weak D match, TRBD1 (6 bases). In germline, CDR1 is LNHDA, CDR2 SQIVND (reference sequence). Trimming stripped 8 bases from V and 4 bases from J, with 17 bases between. The CDR3 totals 14 residues.

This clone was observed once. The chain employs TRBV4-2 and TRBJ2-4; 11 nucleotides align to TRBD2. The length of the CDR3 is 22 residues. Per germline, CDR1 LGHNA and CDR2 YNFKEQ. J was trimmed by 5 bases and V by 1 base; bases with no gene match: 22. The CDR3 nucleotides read TGTGCCAGCAGCCAAGTCCCCGGGGGTGGGACTAGCGGAGGGGGGCGGGAAAACATTCAGTACTTC. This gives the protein CASSQVPGGGTSGGGRENIQYF.

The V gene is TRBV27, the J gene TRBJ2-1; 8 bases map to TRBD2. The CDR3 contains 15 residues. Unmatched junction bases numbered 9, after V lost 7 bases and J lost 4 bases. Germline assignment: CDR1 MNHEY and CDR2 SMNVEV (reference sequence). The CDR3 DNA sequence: TGTGCCAGCATCCCCCTAGCGGGTGCTTACAATGAGCAGTTCTTC. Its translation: CASIPLAGAYNEQFF.

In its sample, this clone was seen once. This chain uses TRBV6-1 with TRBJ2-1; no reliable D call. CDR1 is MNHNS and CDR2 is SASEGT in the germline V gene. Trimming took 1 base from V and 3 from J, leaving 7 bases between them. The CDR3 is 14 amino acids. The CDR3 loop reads CASSEDWIYNEQFF. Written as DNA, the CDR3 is TGTGCCAGCAGTGAAGACTGGATCTACAATGAGCAGTTCTTC.

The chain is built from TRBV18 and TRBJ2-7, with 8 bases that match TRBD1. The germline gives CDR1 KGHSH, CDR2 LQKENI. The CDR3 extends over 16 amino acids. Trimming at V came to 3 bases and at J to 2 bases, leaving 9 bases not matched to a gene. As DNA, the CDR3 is TGTGCCAGCTCACCGGGCGGGGCAGGGGGCCCCTACGAGCAGTACTTC. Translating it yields CASSPGGAGGPYEQYF.

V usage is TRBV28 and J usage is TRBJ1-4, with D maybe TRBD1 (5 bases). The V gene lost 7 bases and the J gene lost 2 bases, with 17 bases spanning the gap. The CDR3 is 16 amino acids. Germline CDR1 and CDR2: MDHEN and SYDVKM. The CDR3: CASNSLGAGTNEKLFF. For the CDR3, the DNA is TGTGCCAGCAATTCCCTAGGGGCCGGGACTAATGAAAAACTGTTTTTT.

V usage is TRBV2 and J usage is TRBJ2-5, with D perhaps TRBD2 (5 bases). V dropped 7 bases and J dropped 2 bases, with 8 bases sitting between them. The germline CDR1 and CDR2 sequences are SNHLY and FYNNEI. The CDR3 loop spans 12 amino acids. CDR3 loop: CASNEGQETQYF. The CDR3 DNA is TGTGCCAGCAACGAGGGTCAAGAGACCCAGTACTTC.

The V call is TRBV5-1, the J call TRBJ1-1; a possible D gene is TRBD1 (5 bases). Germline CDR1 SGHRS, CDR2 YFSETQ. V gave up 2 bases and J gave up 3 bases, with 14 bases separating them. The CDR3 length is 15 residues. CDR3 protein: CASSFGRGGDTEAFF. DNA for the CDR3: TGCGCCAGCAGCTTTGGAAGGGGTGGGGACACTGAAGCTTTCTTT.